The text below deals with one TCR beta chain. The sample is drawn from a study of shared clonotypes between healthy human individuals. Study information: A couple of female and three male donors aged 18 to 49 were enrolled. Per-donor plates numbered three CD4 naive, three CD4 memory, two CD8 naive and one CD8 memory.

Trimming removed 5 bases from V and 2 bases from J, with 19 bases in between. The germline gives CDR1 SGHAT, CDR2 FQDESV (reference sequence). This CDR3 is built from 16 residues. The table came from immunoSEQ multiplex PCR; TCRdb's copy has only in-frame clones and leaves some out. Among just over 2,000,000 clones listed, 90% to 95% were seen once. V usage is TRBV11-1 and J usage is TRBJ2-7, with D uncertain. This sequence originates from a man between 18 and 35 years old in good health. Sequencing used naive CD4+ T cells sorted from blood. Subset indicated: CD45RA+ positively selected. Written as DNA, the CDR3 is TGTGCCAGCAGCCAGTATCGGACCCTGGTGACCTACGAGCAGTACTTC. Protein product: CASSQYRTLVTYEQYF.